The clone carrying this T cell receptor beta chain was seen a few times. This entry is derived from a study of PD-L1 blockade in urothelial cancer. For the study at large: The number of prior chemotherapy regimens per patient was 0 to 3. Per blood sample, T cells had a median of around 150,000.

Time point indicated: pretreatment peripheral blood. The trim removed 6 bases at V and 5 bases at J, leaving 3 bases unmatched. This CDR3 has 13 residues. Germline V gives CDR1 MNHEY, CDR2 SVGAGI. Into every PCR, synthetic TCR analog templates were spiked. Sequencing was performed with immunoSEQ multiplex PCR; in TCRdb, only in-frame clones are kept and a portion is missing. The table lists 45,000 to 50,000 clones, roughly 80% of them singletons, with 1.5% to 2% in the top ten. Specimen: PBMCs, collected around atezolizumab (anti-PD-L1) treatment. This TCR derives from a man aged 45-60 years with urothelial cancer. J is TRBJ2-7 and V is TRBV6-5; 11 bases align to TRBD1. The CDR3 DNA reads as TGTGCCAGCAGAAGGGACAGGGGGAACGAGCAGTACTTC. It is translated as CASRRDRGNEQYF.